The clone carrying this TCR beta chain was seen ten or more times. Diagnosis rested on symptoms, serum thyroxine and TRAb, thyroid ultrasound, and orbital computed tomography. RNA transcripts served as the template for amplifying TCR beta CDR3 regions. The HTBI primer set served for first-round RT-PCR of the TCR CDR3. MiXCR, run by TCRdb on the multiplex PCR reads, gives a single entry per CDR3 protein. The sample records hundreds of thousands of distinct CDR3 sequences, about 15% being singletons. The record originates from a study of T cells in Graves' hyperthyroidism and ophthalmopathy. V dropped 6 bases and J dropped 0; count of bases not matched to a gene: 6. This CDR3 contains 16 residues.

The sequencing input was blood. The TCR sequence derives from a man younger than 35 with Graves' ophthalmopathy. The V gene is TRBV12-3 or TRBV12-4, the J gene TRBJ1-4; 8 nucleotides match TRBD1. The CDR3 DNA reads TGTGCCAGCAGCCGGATACAGGGGGCAACTAATGAAAAACTGTTTTTT. It codes for CASSRIQGATNEKLFF.